This section outlines one T cell receptor (beta chain) sequence together with its context. Its antigen is unidentified. The limits of the CDR3 on the DNA are not certain, so only TCRdb's listed CDR3 is given. TCRdb re-derived calls from the 5' RACE reads in MiXCR, one entry per CDR3 protein. The table shows hundreds of thousands of distinct CDR3 sequences, with more than 6.5% occurring only once. The record originates from a study of identical twins. General study results and limits: Insertions ran lower in abundant cord blood beta clonotypes, though not in memory repertoires.

The CDR3 length is 15 residues, termini included. Germline V gives CDR1 LNHNV, CDR2 YYDKDF (reference sequence). These same data were also listed under a study on yellow fever vaccine responses in identical twins.

Input material: PBMCs. The chain carries TRBV15 and TRBJ1-1. The sequence was collected from a woman aged 18-30 years in good health. Here the CDR3 reads CATSILGRESTEAFF.